These 5 T cell receptor beta chains were sequenced from one sample in a study of cytomegalovirus exposure and HLA in healthy donors. Both 60 Vbeta primers and 13 Jbeta primers went into the PCR. Using immunoSEQ multiplex PCR, the repertoire was profiled, and TCRdb retains in-frame clones only, with some absent. The data contain around 94,000 clones, 70% to 80% of them singletons. The specimen sequenced was PBMCs. These receptors all come from a male donor in good health and CMV-seropositive.

The chain is built from TRBV14 and TRBJ2-2, with D possibly TRBD2 on 5 matching bases. The CDR3 covers 15 residues. Germline CDR1 is SGHDN and CDR2 is FVKESK. The V gene lost 3 bases and the J gene lost 2 bases, with 10 bases spanning the gap. The CDR3 DNA reads TGTGCCAGCAGCCAGCGGGCTTTTAACACCGGGGAGCTGTTTTTT. Amino acid sequence: CASSQRAFNTGELFF.

The rearrangement uses TRBV10-3 and TRBJ1-5; 9 bases fit TRBD1. The V gene's germline CDR1 is ENHRY and CDR2 SYGVKD. The CDR3 covers 14 residues. V was pared by 4 bases and J by 2 bases, with 0 bases of the junction left unmatched. CDR3 sequence: CAISGTGGNQPQHF. DNA for the CDR3: TGTGCCATCAGTGGGACAGGGGGCAATCAGCCCCAGCATTTT.

The genes are TRBV28 and TRBJ1-4; 7 bases fit TRBD1. V trimming: 5 bases; J trimming: 4 bases; junction bases outside the gene matches: 10. This CDR3 contains 16 residues. Germline V gene data show CDR1 as MDHEN and CDR2 as SYDVKM. The CDR3 DNA reads as TGTGCCAGCAGTATAAAAAGGGGGCGCGGTAATGAAAAACTGTTTTTT. Amino acids: CASSIKRGRGNEKLFF.

The V call is TRBV19, the J call TRBJ2-7, with D perhaps matching TRBD2 (7 bases). Trimming took 7 bases from V and 3 from J, leaving 16 bases between them. CDR3 size: 14 residues. CDR1 is LNHDA and CDR2 is SQIVND in the germline V gene (reference sequence). This chain's CDR3 is CASKGGDAIYEQYF. Written as DNA, the CDR3 is TGTGCCAGTAAGGGGGGGGACGCCATCTACGAGCAGTACTTC.

The V and J genes are TRBV7-8 and TRBJ2-2; tentative D call: TRBD2 (6 bases). The CDR3 runs to 19 residues. V lost 4 bases to trimming and J lost 0 bases, with 21 bases between them. Germline V gene sequence: CDR1 SGHVS, CDR2 FQNEAQ. The CDR3, as DNA: TGTGCCAGCAGCTACCCGACTGGGCGGGATGAAACGAACACCGGGGAGCTGTTTTTT. It codes for CASSYPTGRDETNTGELFF.